The T cell receptor (beta chain) described here comes from a study of response to subunit inactivated influenza vaccine. Whole-study findings and limits: Only a handful of new T cells, the authors suggested, are recruited with each seasonal influenza vaccination.

With regard to this clonotype: Its antigen remains unknown.

Looked up from germline, CDR1 is SGHRS and CDR2 is YFSETQ. Trimming stripped 3 bases from V and 2 bases from J, with 10 bases between. CDR3 length: 14 amino acids. MiXCR, applied by TCRdb to the RT-PCR reads, yields one record per CDR3 protein. The sample contains around 850,000 distinct CDR3 sequences, under 20% of which appear only once. The chain is built from TRBV5-1 and TRBJ2-3; D tentatively reads TRBD1 or TRBD2 (5 bases each). The specimen was PBMCs from blood, collected 4 to 6 days after vaccination. The TCR was taken from a man aged 50-59 years who received an inactivated influenza vaccine. CDR3 loop: CASSSGTFTDTQYF. CDR3 DNA: TGCGCCAGCAGCTCCGGGACGTTCACAGATACGCAGTATTTT.